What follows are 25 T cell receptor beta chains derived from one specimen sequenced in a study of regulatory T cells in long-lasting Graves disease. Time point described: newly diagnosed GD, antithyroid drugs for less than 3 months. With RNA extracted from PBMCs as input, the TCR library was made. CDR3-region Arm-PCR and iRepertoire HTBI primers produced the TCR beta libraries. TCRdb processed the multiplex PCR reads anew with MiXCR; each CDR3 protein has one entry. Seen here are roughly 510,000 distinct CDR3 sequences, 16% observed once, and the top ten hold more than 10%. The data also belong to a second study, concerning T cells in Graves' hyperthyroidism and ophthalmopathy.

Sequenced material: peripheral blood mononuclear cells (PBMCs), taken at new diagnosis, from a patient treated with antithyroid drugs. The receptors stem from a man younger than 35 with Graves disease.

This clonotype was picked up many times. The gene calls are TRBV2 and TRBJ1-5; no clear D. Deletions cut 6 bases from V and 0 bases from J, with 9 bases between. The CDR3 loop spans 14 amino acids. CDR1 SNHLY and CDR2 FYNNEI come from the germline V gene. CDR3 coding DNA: TGTGCCAGCAGACAGCCGTATAGCAATCAGCCCCAGCATTTT. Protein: CASRQPYSNQPQHF. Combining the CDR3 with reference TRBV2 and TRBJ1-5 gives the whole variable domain EPEVTQTPSHQVTQMGQEVILRCVPISNHLYFYWYRQILGQKVEFLVSFYNNEISEKSEIFDDQFSVERPDGSNFTLKIRSTKLEDSAMYFCASRQPYSNQPQHFGDGTRLSIL.

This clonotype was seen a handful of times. The CDR3 region is CASSLEHPATEAFF. In nucleotides, the CDR3 is TGCGCCAGCAGCTTGGAACACCCAGCCACTGAAGCTTTCTTT. The chain employs TRBV5-1 and TRBJ1-1; D not certain. V lost 0 bases to trimming and J lost 4 bases, with 10 bases between them. CDR1 is SGHRS, CDR2 YFSETQ, per germline. The CDR3 length is 14 residues.

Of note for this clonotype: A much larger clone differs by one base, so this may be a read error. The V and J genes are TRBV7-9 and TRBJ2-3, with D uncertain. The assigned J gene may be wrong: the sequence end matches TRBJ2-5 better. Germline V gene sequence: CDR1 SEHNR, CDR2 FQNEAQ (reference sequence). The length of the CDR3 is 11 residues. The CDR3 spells CAGSSVETQYF. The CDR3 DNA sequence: TGTGCCGGCAGCTCCGTAGAGACCCAGTACTTC.

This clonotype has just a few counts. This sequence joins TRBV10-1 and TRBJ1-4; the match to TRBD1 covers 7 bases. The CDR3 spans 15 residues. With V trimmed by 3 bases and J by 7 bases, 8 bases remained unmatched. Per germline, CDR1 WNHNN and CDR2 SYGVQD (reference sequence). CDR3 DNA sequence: TGCGCCAGCAGTGACGGACAGGCTGGAACTGAAAAACTGTTTTTT. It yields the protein CASSDGQAGTEKLFF.

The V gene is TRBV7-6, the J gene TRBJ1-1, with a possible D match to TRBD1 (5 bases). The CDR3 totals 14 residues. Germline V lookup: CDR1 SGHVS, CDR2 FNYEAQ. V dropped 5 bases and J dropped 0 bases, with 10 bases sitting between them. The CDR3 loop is CASSPSGLNTEAFF. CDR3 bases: TGTGCCAGCAGCCCCTCGGGGCTGAACACTGAAGCTTTCTTT.

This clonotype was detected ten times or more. CDR3 sequence (DNA): TGTGCCAGCTCATCCGGGACTAGCGGGATTGAGCAGTTCTTC. It yields the protein CASSSGTSGIEQFF. V gene TRBV27 combines with J gene TRBJ2-1, with 13 bases that match TRBD2. The CDR3 totals 14 residues. J lost 9 bases, V lost 8 bases, and 7 bases had no gene match. The germline V gene encodes CDR1 MNHEY and CDR2 SMNVEV (reference sequence).

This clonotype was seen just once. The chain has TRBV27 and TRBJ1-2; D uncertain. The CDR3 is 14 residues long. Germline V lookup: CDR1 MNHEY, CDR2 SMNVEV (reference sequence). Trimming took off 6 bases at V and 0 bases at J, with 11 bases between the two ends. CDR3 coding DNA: TGTGCCAGCAGAGGACGGGGATCTAACTATGGCTACACCTTC. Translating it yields CASRGRGSNYGYTF.

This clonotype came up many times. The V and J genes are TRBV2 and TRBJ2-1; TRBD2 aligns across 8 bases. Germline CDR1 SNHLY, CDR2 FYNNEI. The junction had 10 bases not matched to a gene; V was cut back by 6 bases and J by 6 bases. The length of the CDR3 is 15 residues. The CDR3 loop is CASSSGSPLPNEQFF. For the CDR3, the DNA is TGTGCCAGCAGCAGCGGGAGCCCTCTCCCCAATGAGCAGTTCTTC.

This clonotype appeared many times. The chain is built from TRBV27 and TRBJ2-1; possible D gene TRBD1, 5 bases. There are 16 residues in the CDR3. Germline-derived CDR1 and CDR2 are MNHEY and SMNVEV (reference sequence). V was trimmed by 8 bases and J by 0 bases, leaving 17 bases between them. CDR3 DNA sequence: TGTGCCAGCTCGGACATCGGCCCCAGCTCCTACAATGAGCAGTTCTTC. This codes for CASSDIGPSSYNEQFF.

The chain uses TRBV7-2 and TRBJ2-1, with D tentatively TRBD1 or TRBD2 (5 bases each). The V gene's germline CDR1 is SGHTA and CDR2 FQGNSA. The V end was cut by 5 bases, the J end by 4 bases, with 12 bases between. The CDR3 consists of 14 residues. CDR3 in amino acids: CASSRLPGYNEQFF. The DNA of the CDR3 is TGTGCCAGCAGCCGACTACCAGGGTACAATGAGCAGTTCTTC.

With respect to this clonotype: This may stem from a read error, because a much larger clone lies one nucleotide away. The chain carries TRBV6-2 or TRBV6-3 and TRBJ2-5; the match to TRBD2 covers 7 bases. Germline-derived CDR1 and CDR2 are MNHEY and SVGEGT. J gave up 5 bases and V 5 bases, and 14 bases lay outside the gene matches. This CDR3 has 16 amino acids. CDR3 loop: CASSVSFGGSGETQYF. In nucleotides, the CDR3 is TGTGCCAGCAGTGTGAGTTTTGGCGGGAGCGGTGAGACCCAGTACTTC.

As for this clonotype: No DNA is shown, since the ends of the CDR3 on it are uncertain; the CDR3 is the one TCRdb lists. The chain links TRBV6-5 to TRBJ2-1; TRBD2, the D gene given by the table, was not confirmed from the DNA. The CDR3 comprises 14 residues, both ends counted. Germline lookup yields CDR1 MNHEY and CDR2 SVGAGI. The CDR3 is CASSSSGLAGGQFF.

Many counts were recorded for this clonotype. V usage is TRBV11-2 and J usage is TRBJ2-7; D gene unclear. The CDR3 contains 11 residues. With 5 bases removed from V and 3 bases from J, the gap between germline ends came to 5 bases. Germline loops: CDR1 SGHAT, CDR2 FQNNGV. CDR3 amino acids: CASSRDYEQYF. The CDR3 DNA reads TGTGCCAGCAGCCGAGACTACGAGCAGTACTTC. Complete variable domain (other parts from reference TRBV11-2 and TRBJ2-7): EAGVAQSPRYKIIEKRQSVAFWCNPISGHATLYWYQQILGQGPKLLIQFQNNGVVDDSQLPKDRFSAERLKGVDSTLKIQPAKLEDSAVYLCASSRDYEQYFGPGTRLTVT.

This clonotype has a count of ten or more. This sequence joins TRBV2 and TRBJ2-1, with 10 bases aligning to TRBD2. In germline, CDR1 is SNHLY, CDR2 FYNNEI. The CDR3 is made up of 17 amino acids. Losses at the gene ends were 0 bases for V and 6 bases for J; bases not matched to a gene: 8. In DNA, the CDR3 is TGTGCCAGCAGTGAAGCGCGAGGGCTAGCGGGAGTCAATGAGCAGTTCTTC. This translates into CASSEARGLAGVNEQFF.

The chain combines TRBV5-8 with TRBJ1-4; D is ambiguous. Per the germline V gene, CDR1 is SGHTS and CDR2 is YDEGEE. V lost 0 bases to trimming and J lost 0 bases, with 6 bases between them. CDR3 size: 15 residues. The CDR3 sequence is CASSLAVATNEKLFF. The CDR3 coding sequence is TGTGCCAGCAGCTTGGCGGTTGCAACTAATGAAAAACTGTTTTTT. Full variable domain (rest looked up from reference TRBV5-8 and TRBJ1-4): EAGVTQSPTHLIKTRGQQATLRCSPISGHTSVYWYQQALGLGLQFLLWYDEGEERNRGNFPPRFSGRQFPNYSSELNVNALELEDSALYLCASSLAVATNEKLFFGSGTQLSVL.

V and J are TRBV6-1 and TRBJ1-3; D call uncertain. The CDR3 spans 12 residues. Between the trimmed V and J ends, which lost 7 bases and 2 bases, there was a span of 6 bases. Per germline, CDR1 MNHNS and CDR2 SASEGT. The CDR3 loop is CASMGTGNTIYF. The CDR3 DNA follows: TGTGCCAGCATGGGGACTGGAAACACCATATATTTT.

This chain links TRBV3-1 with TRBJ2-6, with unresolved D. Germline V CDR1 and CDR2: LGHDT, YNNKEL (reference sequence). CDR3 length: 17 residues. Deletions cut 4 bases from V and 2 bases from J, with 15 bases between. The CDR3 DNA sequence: TGTGCCAGCAGCCCGAGGTGGAACTTGGCTGGGGCCAACGTCCTGACTTTC. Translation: CASSPRWNLAGANVLTF.

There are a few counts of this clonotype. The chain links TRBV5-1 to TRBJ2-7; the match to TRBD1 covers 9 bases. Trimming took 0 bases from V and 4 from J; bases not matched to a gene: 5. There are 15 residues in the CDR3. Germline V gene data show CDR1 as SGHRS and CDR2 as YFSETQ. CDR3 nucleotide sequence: TGCGCCAGCAGCTTGGTAACAGGGGGCGCTTACGAGCAGTACTTC. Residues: CASSLVTGGAYEQYF. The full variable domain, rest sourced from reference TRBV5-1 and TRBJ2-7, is KAGVTQTPRYLIKTRGQQVTLSCSPISGHRSVSWYQQTPGQGLQFLFEYFSETQRNKGNFPGRFSGRQFSNSRSEMNVSTLELGDSALYLCASSLVTGGAYEQYFGPGTRLTVT.

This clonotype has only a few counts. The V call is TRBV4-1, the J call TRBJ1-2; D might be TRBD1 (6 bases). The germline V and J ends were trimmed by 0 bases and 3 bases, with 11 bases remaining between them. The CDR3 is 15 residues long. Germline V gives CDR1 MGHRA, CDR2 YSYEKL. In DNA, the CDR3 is TGCGCCAGCAGCCAAGACCGGGGGCTAGACTATGGCTACACCTTC. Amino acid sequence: CASSQDRGLDYGYTF.

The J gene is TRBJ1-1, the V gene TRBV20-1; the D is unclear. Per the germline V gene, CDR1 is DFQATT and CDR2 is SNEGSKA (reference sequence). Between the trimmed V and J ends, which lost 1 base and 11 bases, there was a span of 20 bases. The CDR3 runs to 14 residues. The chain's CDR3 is CSARAVLGPAAAFF. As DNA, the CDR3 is TGCAGTGCTAGAGCCGTCCTAGGACCGGCTGCGGCTTTCTTT.

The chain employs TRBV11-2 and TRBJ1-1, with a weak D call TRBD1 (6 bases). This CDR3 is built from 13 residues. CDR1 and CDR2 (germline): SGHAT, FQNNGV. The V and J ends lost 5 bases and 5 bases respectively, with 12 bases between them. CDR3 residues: CASSRDRTTEAFF. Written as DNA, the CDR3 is TGTGCCAGCAGCAGAGACAGGACTACTGAAGCTTTCTTT.

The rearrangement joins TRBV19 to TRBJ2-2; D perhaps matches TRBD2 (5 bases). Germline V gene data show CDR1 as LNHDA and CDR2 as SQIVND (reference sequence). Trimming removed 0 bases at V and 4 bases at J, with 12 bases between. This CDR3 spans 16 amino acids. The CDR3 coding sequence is TGTGCCAGTAGTATAGAAACAGCGGCGGGCACCGGGGAGCTGTTTTTT. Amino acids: CASSIETAAGTGELFF.

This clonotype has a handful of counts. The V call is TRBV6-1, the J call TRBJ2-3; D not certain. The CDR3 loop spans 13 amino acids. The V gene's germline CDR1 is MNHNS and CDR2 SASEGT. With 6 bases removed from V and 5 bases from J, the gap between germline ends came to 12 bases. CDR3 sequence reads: CASRVGTKDTQYF. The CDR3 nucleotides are TGTGCCAGCAGAGTAGGTACAAAAGATACGCAGTATTTT.

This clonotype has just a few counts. CDR3 protein: CASSYSPRGLLETQYF. CDR3 sequence (DNA): TGTGCCAGCAGTTACTCGCCCCGTGGGCTTTTGGAGACCCAGTACTTC. The V call is TRBV6-5, the J call TRBJ2-5; no reliable D call. The CDR3 is made up of 16 amino acids. Trimming shortened V by 0 bases and J by 5 bases, and 16 bases separated the two germline ends. Looked up from germline, CDR1 is MNHEY and CDR2 is SVGAGI.

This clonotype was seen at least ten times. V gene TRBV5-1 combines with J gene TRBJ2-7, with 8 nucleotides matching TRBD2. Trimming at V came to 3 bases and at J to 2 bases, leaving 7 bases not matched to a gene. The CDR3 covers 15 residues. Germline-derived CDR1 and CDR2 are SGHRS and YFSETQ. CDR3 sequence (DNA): TGCGCCAGCAGCTACGGTAGCGGGGCCCCCTACGAGCAGTACTTC. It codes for CASSYGSGAPYEQYF.